This TCR beta chain appears in the sequencing data of a study of CD4 T cells in lung cancer (dated by TCRdb to the late 2010s). At the level of the whole study: In the study, blood T cells from NSCLC patients were screened for responses to candidate mutation-encoded neoepitopes, and neoantigen-specific CD4+ T-cell clones and TCRs were isolated. Aged 60 to 69 when blood was donated, the resected patients, most of whom were former smokers, had either lung adenocarcinoma or squamous cell carcinoma. Treatments received by the patients before blood donation included platinum chemotherapy, and some patients received nivolumab or pembrolizumab. The frequency of neoantigen-specific clonotypes in tumor resections, non-adjacent lung and cultured T-cell products was followed using TCRB deep sequencing.

The paper as a whole reports these results and caveats: Some blood-derived responses might reflect in vitro priming of naive T cells or cross-reactivity rather than memory responses to the cancer.

Tumor-infiltrating lymphocyte cultures were grown for approximately 5 weeks from roughly 6-11 tumor fragments in high-dose IL2 (about 6,300 U/mL). The library relied on the immunoSEQ multiplex PCR assay. DNA was isolated using Qiagen DNeasy or QIAamp micro DNA kits, and TCRB was sequenced using the Adaptive Biotechnology human TCRB sequencing kit. Sequencing of TCRB libraries was performed on an Illumina MiSeq. Processing in the source paper ran as follows. TCRB sequence data were analyzed using the kit provider's software, and tumor enrichment of clonotype templates was assessed with Fisher's exact test. TCRdb stores this immuneACCESS table with in-frame sequences only. Part of the clones is absent; in the studies checked, under half of the shortfall reflects unresolved V genes, and no reason is known for the rest. That table supplies the V and J calls and clone size; D and trimming were determined from the DNA. This sample holds over 950 clones; less than 70% were observed only once. The top ten clonotypes cover 55% to 75% of the sample.

The cysteine opens and the phenylalanine closes a CDR3 of 13 amino acids. Only the CDR3 DNA is retained, 39 bases long and in frame from the first base. The germline V gene provides CDR1 SGHTA and CDR2 FQGNSA. Concerning this clone itself: Its antigen is unknown. A much bigger clone sits one base away, suggesting this may be a read error. Other DNA variants within this sample encode the same CDR3.

The source material was cultured cells derived from lung. The V and J segments used are TRBV7-2 and TRBJ2-7, with TRBD2 perhaps the D gene, on 7 matching bases. This sequence originates from a woman aged 60 to 75 with non-small cell lung cancer. The CDR3 sequence is CASSQTRGAPRNF. The sequence in DNA is TGCGCCAGCAGCCAGACACGGGGGGCCCCCAGGAACTTC.